The 5 T cell receptor beta chains listed next were all sequenced from one sample in a study of cytomegalovirus exposure and HLA in healthy donors. The PCR employed 60 Vbeta primers together with 13 Jbeta primers. The repertoire was sequenced with immunoSEQ multiplex PCR; TCRdb's copy has only in-frame clones and lacks some. The sample records about 160,000 clones, 80% to 90% being singletons. The sequenced sample was PBMCs. The source is a male donor in good health and CMV-seronegative.

J is TRBJ1-1 and V is TRBV5-6, with TRBD1 identical over 10 bases. CDR3 length: 14 residues. The V segment lost 10 bases and the J segment 5 bases; nucleotides outside the gene matches: 11. Germline lookup yields CDR1 SGHDT and CDR2 YYEEEE. CDR3 coding DNA: TGTGCCGGCTCAGACAGGGGGCGCGGAACTGAAGCTTTCTTT. It is translated as CAGSDRGRGTEAFF.

This sequence joins TRBV6-5 and TRBJ2-3; 7 nucleotides align to TRBD2. The CDR3 totals 15 residues. Unmatched junction bases numbered 5, after V lost 5 bases and J lost 0 bases. Germline CDR1 and CDR2: MNHEY and SVGAGI. CDR3 sequence (DNA): TGTGCCAGCAGTCGATGGGGGGGAAGCACAGATACGCAGTATTTT. Its translation: CASSRWGGSTDTQYF.

This rearrangement joins TRBV27 to TRBJ2-7; 9 bases line up with TRBD1. Trimming at V came to 3 bases and at J to 1 base, leaving 4 bases not matched to a gene. The CDR3 loop spans 15 amino acids. CDR1 and CDR2 (germline): MNHEY, SMNVEV (reference sequence). Written as DNA, the CDR3 is TGTGCCAGCAGTTTCTCCGGGACAGGGTCCTACGAGCAGTACTTC. Translated: CASSFSGTGSYEQYF.

This clone was seen a single time. CDR3 loop: CASSQPGTSGTDTQYF. CDR3 DNA sequence: TGTGCCAGCAGCCAACCCGGGACTAGCGGCACAGATACGCAGTATTTT. The chain uses TRBV4-2 and TRBJ2-3; TRBD2 aligns across 10 bases. Germline V CDR1 and CDR2: LGHNA, YNFKEQ. V shed 2 bases, J shed 1 base, and the junction held 3 bases outside the gene matches. This CDR3 comprises 16 residues.

V gene TRBV5-1 combines with J gene TRBJ2-1; 11 positions agree with TRBD2. CDR1 and CDR2 (germline): SGHRS, YFSETQ. V dropped 0 bases and J dropped 8; count of bases not matched to a gene: 7. The CDR3 spans 16 residues. CDR3 sequence (DNA): TGCGCCAGCAGCTTGGAGTTAGCGGGAGGGCCTGATGAGCAGTTCTTC. This codes for CASSLELAGGPDEQFF.